This TCR beta chain came from a study of T cells in Graves' hyperthyroidism and ophthalmopathy (dated by TCRdb to about 2019). Notes on the research overall: Peripheral blood samples were taken at initial diagnosis, before any treatment was given. For training and testing, the 100 or so patients in the discovery cohort were randomly divided in a 7:3 ratio. After blood sampling, hyperthyroidism patients were treated with methimazole at a starting dose of 30 mg daily, and ophthalmopathy patients were treated with high-dose intravenous methylprednisolone. Prospective prediction of ophthalmopathy was tested in an independent validation cohort consisting of some 19 hyperthyroidism patients and 15 or so patients who later progressed to ophthalmopathy. To identify TCR V-J signatures that set the groups apart, the researchers used a discovery cohort of 95 to 100 patients, made up of 40 to 45 with Graves' ophthalmopathy and around 58 with stable Graves' hyperthyroidism. In about 6 Graves' hyperthyroidism patients, the study also compared T-cell repertoires from thyroid tissue with T-cell repertoires from blood. TCR Vbeta CDR3 sequencing of some 140 peripheral blood samples (under 45 ophthalmopathy, over 70 hyperthyroidism and approximately 17 progressor patients) is reported in the paper.

General conclusions and limits of the study: In cross-validation, a model built on a 13 V-J signature told ophthalmopathy apart from stable hyperthyroidism with approximately 90% sensitivity and roughly 81% specificity, and in testing the same model reached 80%/75%. No statistical method was used to set the sample size in advance, and investigators knew the group allocation. In validation, the model predicted progression to ophthalmopathy with about 71% sensitivity and 72.22% specificity, a median of roughly seven months before onset. Blood samples also contained most of the expanded thyroid clonotypes (frequency above 0.001), which suggests that blood repertoires may reflect thyroid immune responses.

This clonotype has ten or more counts. This clone's antigen is unknown. No much larger clonotype is one base removed from it; base qualities were not supplied. Moderately to severely active disease, a Clinical Activity Score of at least 3, a NOSPECS grade of at least 4, and a duration under 3 months were present in ophthalmopathy patients. Exclusion was applied to patients with uncontrolled infections, other autoimmune diseases, pregnancy or lactation. Diagnoses were established on the basis of clinical symptoms, serum thyroxine and TRAb, thyroid ultrasound, and orbital computed tomography. Ficoll-Paque density gradient centrifugation was used to isolate PBMCs from around 9.1 ml of fresh peripheral blood. Total RNA was extracted with Trizol reagent, and quality was checked on an Agilent 2100 Bioanalyzer. The TCR beta CDR3 regions were amplified from the RNA transcripts. The first round of RT-PCR for the TCR CDR3 was performed with the HTBI primer set and the Qiagen OneStep RT-PCR kit. Libraries were constructed in a second round of multiplex PCR, after which size selection and purification were carried out. The libraries were sequenced on an Illumina HiSeq2000 using paired-end 100 bp reads. Turning to the authors' computational methods: SOAPnuke was used to process the raw data, removing reads that contained adapters or uncalled bases, had a mean Phred below 15, or lacked an exact match to the constant primer or identifier. High-quality paired reads were merged using COPE v1.2.5, and each unique nucleotide sequence was defined as a clonotype. Clonotypes were aligned to IMGT TRBV, TRBD and TRBJ reference segments using MiTCR v1.1. Analysis was restricted to V-J combinations with a frequency above 0.0001, which covered roughly 99% of repertoires. A TCS score was defined as the ratio of F50 (clonal expansion) to E x V (chaos), with BLOSUM62-based TCRdist applied between CDR3 peptides within each V-J. Welch's t-statistics and random forest reduced around 520 V-J features to 10 to 15, which were used in a naive Bayes classifier (R e1071). The similarity between thyroid and blood repertoires was quantified using the Morisita-Horn index. Clones were called with MiXCR by TCRdb after fastp trimmed the public reads at Q25, and only in-frame beta chains were retained. For every CDR3 protein sequence, its rows merge into one entry that carries the most common genes and DNA. The V and J calls reflect TCRdb's pipeline rather than the authors' work. The sample table holds approximately 610,000 distinct CDR3 sequences, of which about 15% were seen once. Of the sample, 3.5% to 4.5% is held by the ten largest clones.

The sequence came from a woman aged 40-49 years with Graves' ophthalmopathy. Sequences were obtained from blood.

The base sequence is TGTGCCAGCAGTTTCAACCGTAGAGAGACCCAGTACTTC. Translated, it reads CASSFNRRETQYF. Recombination joined TRBV27 with TRBJ2-5; no confident D gene assignment can be made. The CDR3 has 13 amino acids, counting the end cysteine and phenylalanine. Solely the CDR3 DNA is kept, with 39 bases framed from the first base. At the junction V is shortened by 3 bases and J by 4 bases, with 9 bases in between. Via the germline V gene (reference sequence), CDR1 is MNHEY and CDR2 SMNVEV.